A selection of T cell receptor beta chains follows, all from one sample in a study of early T cells in non-severe SARS-CoV-2 infection. MiXCR was run by TCRdb on the 5' RACE reads, yielding one entry per CDR3 protein. The sample shows 20,000 to 25,000 distinct CDR3 sequences, about 5.3% of them seen only once. The sequenced material came from whole blood. Receptors originate from an adult who was a healthcare worker with PCR-confirmed SARS-CoV-2 infection or an uninfected control (not recorded which). Each CDR3 is given with its conserved first and last residue. The order of the fields is clone size, J gene, V gene, D gene, CDR3 protein, CDR3 DNA. A D gene is named only where the DNA matches it firmly. The size entry is marked missing in some rows and otherwise reads once, few, many or a size class.

clone size: few
J gene: TRBJ2-1
V gene: TRBV20-1
D gene: TRBD2
CDR3 protein: CSAAGFGGRARVDEQFF
CDR3 DNA: TGCAGTGCCGCTGGTTTCGGCGGGAGGGCCCGGGTAGATGAGCAGTTCTTC

clone size: medium-sized
J gene: TRBJ2-1
V gene: TRBV5-6
D gene: -
CDR3 protein: CASSLGQWYNEQFF
CDR3 DNA: TGTGCCAGCAGCTTGGGACAGTGGTACAATGAGCAGTTCTTC

clone size: many
J gene: TRBJ2-1
V gene: TRBV12-3/TRBV12-4
D gene: -
CDR3 protein: CASRRQDSTYNEQFF
CDR3 DNA: TGTGCCAGCAGGCGACAGGACAGCACCTACAATGAGCAGTTCTTC

clone size: many
J gene: TRBJ2-3
V gene: TRBV11-2
D gene: TRBD1
CDR3 protein: CASSLTGDRDTQYF
CDR3 DNA: TGTGCCAGCAGCTTGACAGGGGATCGGGATACGCAGTATTTT

clone size: many
J gene: TRBJ2-1
V gene: TRBV20-1
D gene: -
CDR3 protein: CSARDAPEQFF
CDR3 DNA: TGCAGTGCTAGAGATGCTCCTGAGCAGTTCTTC

clone size: many
J gene: TRBJ2-7
V gene: TRBV18
D gene: -
CDR3 protein: CASSPRGTGSYEQYF
CDR3 DNA: TGTGCCAGCTCACCACGGGGAACGGGTTCCTACGAGCAGTACTTC

clone size: many
J gene: TRBJ1-6
V gene: TRBV7-3
D gene: -
CDR3 protein: CASSLQNNSPLHF
CDR3 DNA: TGTGCCAGCAGCTTACAGAATAATTCACCCCTCCACTTT

clone size: many
J gene: TRBJ2-7
V gene: TRBV7-6
D gene: -
CDR3 protein: CASSLDPGSYEQYF
CDR3 DNA: TGTGCCAGCAGCTTAGATCCGGGGAGCTACGAGCAGTACTTC

clone size: -
J gene: TRBJ1-1
V gene: TRBV11-3
D gene: TRBD1
CDR3 protein: CASSLARTGAAFF
CDR3 DNA: TGTGCCAGCAGCTTAGCCCGAACAGGGGCCGCTTTCTTT

clone size: many
J gene: TRBJ1-6
V gene: TRBV20-1
D gene: TRBD1
CDR3 protein: CSAPPPLGQGFSPLHF
CDR3 DNA: TGCAGTGCTCCACCCCCCCTTGGACAGGGTTTTTCACCCCTCCACTTT

clone size: few
J gene: TRBJ1-1
V gene: TRBV7-9
D gene: -
CDR3 protein: CASSRVTEAFF
CDR3 DNA: TGTGCCAGCAGCCGTGTCACTGAAGCTTTCTTT

clone size: many
J gene: TRBJ2-3
V gene: TRBV27
D gene: -
CDR3 protein: CASSLSNTQYF
CDR3 DNA: TGTGCCAGCAGTTTATCTAATACGCAGTATTTT

clone size: -
J gene: TRBJ2-1
V gene: TRBV19
D gene: -
CDR3 protein: CASSIGPADNEQFF
CDR3 DNA: TGTGCCAGTAGTATAGGTCCAGCCGACAATGAGCAGTTCTTC

clone size: many
J gene: TRBJ1-2
V gene: TRBV7-3
D gene: -
CDR3 protein: CASSLGGGGDWLYGYTF
CDR3 DNA: TGTGCCAGCAGCTTAGGGGGAGGCGGAGACTGGCTTTATGGCTACACCTTC

clone size: few
J gene: TRBJ2-3
V gene: TRBV7-2
D gene: TRBD1
CDR3 protein: CASSQRQGKSDTQYF
CDR3 DNA: TGTGCCAGCAGCCAACGACAGGGAAAATCAGATACGCAGTATTTT

clone size: -
J gene: TRBJ2-2
V gene: TRBV10-3
D gene: -
CDR3 protein: CAISESMSTGELFF
CDR3 DNA: TGTGCCATCAGTGAGTCTATGAGCACCGGGGAGCTGTTTTTT

clone size: many
J gene: TRBJ2-1
V gene: TRBV7-9
D gene: -
CDR3 protein: CASSSFVPSYNEQFF
CDR3 DNA: TGTGCCAGCAGCAGCTTCGTTCCCTCCTACAATGAGCAGTTCTTC

clone size: many
J gene: TRBJ2-1
V gene: TRBV6-5
D gene: TRBD2
CDR3 protein: CASSPLLAGHYNEQFF
CDR3 DNA: TGTGCCAGCAGTCCATTACTAGCGGGCCATTACAATGAGCAGTTCTTC

clone size: many
J gene: TRBJ2-7
V gene: TRBV28
D gene: -
CDR3 protein: CASSQPGLNYEQYF
CDR3 DNA: TGTGCCAGCAGTCAGCCGGGACTGAACTACGAGCAGTACTTC

clone size: many
J gene: TRBJ2-3
V gene: TRBV12-3/TRBV12-4
D gene: -
CDR3 protein: CASSWYRGTDTQYF
CDR3 DNA: TGTGCCAGCAGTTGGTACAGGGGCACAGATACGCAGTATTTT

clone size: many
J gene: TRBJ2-3
V gene: TRBV12-3/TRBV12-4
D gene: -
CDR3 protein: CASSLPMRPDTQYF
CDR3 DNA: TGTGCCAGCAGTTTACCAATGAGGCCAGATACGCAGTATTTT

clone size: many
J gene: TRBJ2-1
V gene: TRBV27
D gene: TRBD2
CDR3 protein: CASSSGSGNEQFF
CDR3 DNA: TGTGCCAGCAGTTCTGGTAGCGGGAATGAGCAGTTCTTC

clone size: many
J gene: TRBJ1-2
V gene: TRBV20-1
D gene: -
CDR3 protein: CSARDVGARGVNYGYTF
CDR3 DNA: TGCAGTGCTAGAGATGTGGGAGCCCGAGGTGTTAACTATGGCTACACCTTC

clone size: many
J gene: TRBJ1-6
V gene: TRBV9
D gene: -
CDR3 protein: CASSVGLGGLNNSPLHF
CDR3 DNA: TGTGCCAGCAGCGTAGGCTTGGGGGGACTTAATAATTCACCCCTCCACTTT

clone size: few
J gene: TRBJ2-1
V gene: TRBV19
D gene: TRBD2
CDR3 protein: CASSIGLAGGPSEQFF
CDR3 DNA: TGTGCCAGTAGTATCGGGCTAGCGGGAGGGCCAAGTGAGCAGTTCTTC

clone size: -
J gene: TRBJ1-1
V gene: TRBV20-1
D gene: -
CDR3 protein: CSFSGQYTEAFF
CDR3 DNA: TGCAGCTTTTCCGGACAGTACACTGAAGCTTTCTTT

clone size: -
J gene: TRBJ1-1
V gene: TRBV15
D gene: -
CDR3 protein: CATSSGTPILNTEAFF
CDR3 DNA: TGTGCCACCAGCAGCGGGACACCTATTCTGAACACTGAAGCTTTCTTT

clone size: -
J gene: TRBJ1-2
V gene: TRBV12-3/TRBV12-4
D gene: -
CDR3 protein: CASSLSVAGAGYTF
CDR3 DNA: TGTGCCAGCAGTTTAAGTGTGGCAGGAGCCGGCTACACCTTC

clone size: many
J gene: TRBJ1-5
V gene: TRBV7-8
D gene: -
CDR3 protein: CASRLGASNQPQHF
CDR3 DNA: TGTGCCAGCAGGCTTGGGGCCAGCAATCAGCCCCAGCATTTT

clone size: few
J gene: TRBJ2-5
V gene: TRBV10-1
D gene: TRBD2
CDR3 protein: CASRLAGETQYF
CDR3 DNA: TGCGCCAGCAGACTAGCGGGAGAGACCCAGTACTTC

clone size: many
J gene: TRBJ2-1
V gene: TRBV7-8
D gene: -
CDR3 protein: CASSLGTVGSYNEQFF
CDR3 DNA: TGTGCCAGCAGCTTAGGGACAGTGGGCTCCTACAATGAGCAGTTCTTC

clone size: few
J gene: TRBJ2-2
V gene: TRBV11-3
D gene: -
CDR3 protein: CASSLEVSTGELFF
CDR3 DNA: TGTGCCAGCAGCTTAGAAGTATCCACCGGGGAGCTGTTTTTT

clone size: many
J gene: TRBJ1-5
V gene: TRBV11-3
D gene: -
CDR3 protein: CASSLEAGDPYSNQPQHF
CDR3 DNA: TGTGCCAGCAGCTTAGAAGCAGGGGACCCTTATAGCAATCAGCCCCAGCATTTT

clone size: -
J gene: TRBJ2-2
V gene: TRBV7-2
D gene: TRBD1
CDR3 protein: CASSLQGAGELFF
CDR3 DNA: TGTGCCAGCAGCCTGCAGGGGGCCGGGGAGCTGTTTTTT

clone size: -
J gene: TRBJ2-2
V gene: TRBV28
D gene: -
CDR3 protein: CASSPLEDTGELFF
CDR3 DNA: TGTGCCAGCAGTCCGCTTGAGGACACCGGGGAGCTGTTTTTT

clone size: medium-sized
J gene: TRBJ2-7
V gene: TRBV6-5
D gene: -
CDR3 protein: CASSNRAREQYF
CDR3 DNA: TGTGCCAGCAGTAACAGGGCTCGGGAGCAGTACTTC

clone size: -
J gene: TRBJ2-7
V gene: TRBV2
D gene: TRBD1
CDR3 protein: CASSDLSDRGSYEQYF
CDR3 DNA: TGTGCCAGCAGTGACCTCTCGGACAGGGGCTCCTACGAGCAGTACTTC

clone size: many
J gene: TRBJ2-5
V gene: TRBV20-1
D gene: TRBD2
CDR3 protein: CSVDSGRGETQYF
CDR3 DNA: TGCAGTGTCGATAGCGGGAGAGGGGAGACCCAGTACTTC

clone size: -
J gene: TRBJ2-3
V gene: TRBV9
D gene: TRBD1
CDR3 protein: CASSQTGADTQYF
CDR3 DNA: TGTGCCAGCAGCCAGACAGGGGCAGATACGCAGTATTTT

clone size: once
J gene: TRBJ2-2
V gene: TRBV7-3
D gene: TRBD2
CDR3 protein: CASSPWTSGIGELFF
CDR3 DNA: TGTGCCAGCAGCCCATGGACTAGCGGGATCGGGGAGCTGTTTTTT